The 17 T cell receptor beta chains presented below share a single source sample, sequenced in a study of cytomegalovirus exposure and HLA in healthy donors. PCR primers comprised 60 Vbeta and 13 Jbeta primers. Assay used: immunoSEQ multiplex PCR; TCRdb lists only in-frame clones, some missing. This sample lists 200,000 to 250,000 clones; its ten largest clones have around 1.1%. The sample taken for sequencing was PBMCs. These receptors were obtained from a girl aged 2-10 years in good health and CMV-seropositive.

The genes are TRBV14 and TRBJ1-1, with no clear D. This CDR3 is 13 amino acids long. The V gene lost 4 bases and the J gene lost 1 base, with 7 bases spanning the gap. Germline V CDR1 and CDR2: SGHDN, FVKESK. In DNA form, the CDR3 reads TGTGCCAGCAGCCCTACGAGGAACACTGAAGCTTTCTTT. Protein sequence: CASSPTRNTEAFF.

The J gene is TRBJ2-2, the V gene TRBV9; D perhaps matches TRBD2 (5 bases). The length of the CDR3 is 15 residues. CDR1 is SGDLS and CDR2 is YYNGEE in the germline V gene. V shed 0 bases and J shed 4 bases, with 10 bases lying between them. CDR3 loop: CASSVEEVSTGELFF. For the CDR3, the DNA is TGTGCCAGCAGCGTAGAGGAGGTTTCCACCGGGGAGCTGTTTTTT.

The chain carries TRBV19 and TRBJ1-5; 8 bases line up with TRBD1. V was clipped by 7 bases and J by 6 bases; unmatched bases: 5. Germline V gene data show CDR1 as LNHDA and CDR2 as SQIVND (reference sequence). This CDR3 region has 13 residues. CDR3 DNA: TGTGCCAGTATCAGGGGGCCGGGTCAGCCCCAGCATTTT. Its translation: CASIRGPGQPQHF.

CDR3 bases: TGTGCCAGCAGTAGCTGGGAGGGCCGCGGCACCGGGGAGCTGTTTTTT. Encoded protein: CASSSWEGRGTGELFF. The chain carries TRBV27 and TRBJ2-2; 7 nucleotides match TRBD2. The CDR3 totals 16 residues. Germline-derived CDR1 and CDR2 are MNHEY and SMNVEV (reference sequence). With 5 bases clipped from V and 4 bases from J, the junction kept 10 bases outside the gene matches.

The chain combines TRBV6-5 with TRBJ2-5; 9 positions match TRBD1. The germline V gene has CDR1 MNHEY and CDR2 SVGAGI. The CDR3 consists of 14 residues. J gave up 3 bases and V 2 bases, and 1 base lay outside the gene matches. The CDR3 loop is CASSYGQGKETQYF. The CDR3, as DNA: TGTGCCAGCAGTTACGGACAGGGGAAAGAGACCCAGTACTTC.

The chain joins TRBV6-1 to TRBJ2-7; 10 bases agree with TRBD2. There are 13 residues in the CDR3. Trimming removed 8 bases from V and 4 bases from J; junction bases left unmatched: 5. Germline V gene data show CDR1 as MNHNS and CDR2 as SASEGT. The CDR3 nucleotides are TGTGCCAGCGGGGAAGCGGGAGGGTACGAGCAGTACTTC. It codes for CASGEAGGYEQYF.

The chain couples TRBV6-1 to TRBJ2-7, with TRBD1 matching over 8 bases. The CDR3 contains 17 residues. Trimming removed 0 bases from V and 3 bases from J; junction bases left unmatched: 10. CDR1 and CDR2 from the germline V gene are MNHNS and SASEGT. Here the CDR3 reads CASSEAPHRGDGYEQYF. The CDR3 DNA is TGTGCCAGCAGTGAAGCCCCCCACAGGGGGGACGGCTACGAGCAGTACTTC.

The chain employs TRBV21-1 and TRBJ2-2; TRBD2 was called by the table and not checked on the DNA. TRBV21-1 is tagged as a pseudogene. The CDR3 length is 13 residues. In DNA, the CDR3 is TGTGCCAGCAGCTCTAGCATTTCCGGGGAGCTGTTTTTT. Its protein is CASSSSISGELFF.

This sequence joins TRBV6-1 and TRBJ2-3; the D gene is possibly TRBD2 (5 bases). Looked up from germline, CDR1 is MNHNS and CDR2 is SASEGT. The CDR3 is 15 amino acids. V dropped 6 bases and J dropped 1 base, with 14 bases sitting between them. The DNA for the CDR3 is TGTGCCAGCAGCGACGGGATAAGGGGCACAGATACGCAGTATTTT. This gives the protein CASSDGIRGTDTQYF.

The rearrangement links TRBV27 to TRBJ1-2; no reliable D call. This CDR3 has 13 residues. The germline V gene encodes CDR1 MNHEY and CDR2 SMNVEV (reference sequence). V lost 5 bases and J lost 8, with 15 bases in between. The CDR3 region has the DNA TGTGCCAGCAGTCCAGGACCGACTAGGGGCTACACCTTC. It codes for CASSPGPTRGYTF.

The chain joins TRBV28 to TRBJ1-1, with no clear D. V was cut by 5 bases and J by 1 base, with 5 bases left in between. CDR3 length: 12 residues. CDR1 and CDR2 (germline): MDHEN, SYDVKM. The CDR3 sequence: CASSPWNTEAFF. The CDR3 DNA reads TGTGCCAGCAGTCCGTGGAACACTGAAGCTTTCTTT.

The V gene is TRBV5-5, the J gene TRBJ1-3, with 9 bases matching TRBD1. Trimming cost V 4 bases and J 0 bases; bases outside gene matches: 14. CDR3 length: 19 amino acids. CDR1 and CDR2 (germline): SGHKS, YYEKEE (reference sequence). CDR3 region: CASSRTGTGSPFSGNTIYF. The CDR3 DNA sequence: TGTGCCAGCAGCCGAACCGGGACAGGGTCACCCTTCTCTGGAAACACCATATATTTT.

The CDR3 sequence: CASSKRGYGYTF. The DNA of the CDR3 is TGTGCCAGCAGTAAACGGGGCTATGGCTACACCTTC. The rearrangement joins TRBV28 to TRBJ1-2, with D uncertain. From germline, CDR1 is MDHEN and CDR2 SYDVKM. The CDR3 loop spans 12 amino acids. Trimming took off 5 bases at V and 4 bases at J, with 8 bases between the two ends.

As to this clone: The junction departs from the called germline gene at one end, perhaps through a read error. CDR3 loop: CASSQQLDSNNEQFF. DNA for the CDR3: TGTGCCAGCAGCCAACAATTGGACTCCAACAATGAGCAGTTCTTC. The chain couples TRBV7-6 to TRBJ2-1, with D perhaps TRBD2 (5 bases). Looked up from germline, CDR1 is SGHVS and CDR2 is FNYEAQ. The CDR3 length is 15 residues.

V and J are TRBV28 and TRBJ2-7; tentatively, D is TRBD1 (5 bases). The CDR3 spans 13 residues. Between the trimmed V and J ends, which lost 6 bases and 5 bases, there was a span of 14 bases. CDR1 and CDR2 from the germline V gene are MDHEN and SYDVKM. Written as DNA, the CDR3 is TGTGCCAGCAGCCCGGTAGGGGCAAACGAGCAGTACTTC. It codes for CASSPVGANEQYF.

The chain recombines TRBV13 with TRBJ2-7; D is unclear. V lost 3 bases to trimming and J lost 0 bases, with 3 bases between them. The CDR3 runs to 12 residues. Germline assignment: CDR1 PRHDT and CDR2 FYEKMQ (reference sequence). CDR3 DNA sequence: TGTGCCAGCAGCTTCAGCTCCTACGAGCAGTACTTC. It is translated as CASSFSSYEQYF.

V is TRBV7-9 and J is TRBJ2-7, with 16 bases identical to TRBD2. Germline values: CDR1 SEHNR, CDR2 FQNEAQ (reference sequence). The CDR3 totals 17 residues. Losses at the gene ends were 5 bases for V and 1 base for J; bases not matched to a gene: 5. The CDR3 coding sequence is TGTGCCAGCAGCAGGGGACTAGCGGGAGGGCTTTCCTACGAGCAGTACTTC. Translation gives CASSRGLAGGLSYEQYF.